A selection of T cell receptor beta chains follows, all from one sample in a study of siplizumab effects on memory and regulatory T cells. The data were produced by immunoSEQ multiplex PCR, yet TCRdb's version contains in-frame clones alone and is incomplete. The sample includes 90,000 to 150,000 clones, over 85% of them seen just once. Sequencing input: non-Treg CD4+ T cells sorted from blood. The receptors here all came from a human donor in good health. The CDR3 runs from the conserved cysteine through the conserved F or W. A D gene is named only where the DNA matches it firmly. Size values are once, few and many counts, or a class for expanded clones, and some rows have none.

size,J,D,V,CDR3,DNA
-,TRBJ2-3,TRBD2,TRBV7-2,CASSLTSGPSTDTQYF,TGTGCCAGCAGCTTAACTAGCGGGCCTAGCACAGATACGCAGTATTTT
once,TRBJ2-1,TRBD1,TRBV18,CASSRPGTAYNEQFF,TGTGCCAGCTCACGCCCCGGGACAGCCTACAATGAGCAGTTCTTC
-,TRBJ2-3,TRBD2,TRBV30,CALGLENTDTQYF,TGTGCCTTGGGACTAGAGAACACAGATACGCAGTATTTT
-,TRBJ2-3,-,TRBV7-9,CASSVGLNTDTQYF,TGTGCCAGCAGCGTGGGACTTAACACAGATACGCAGTATTTT
-,TRBJ1-5,-,TRBV15,CATRTGGNQPQHF,TGTGCCACCAGGACAGGTGGGAATCAGCCCCAGCATTTT
-,TRBJ1-5,TRBD1,TRBV10-3,CAISAGQGVQPQHF,TGTGCCATCAGTGCGGGACAGGGGGTTCAGCCCCAGCATTTT
-,TRBJ1-2,TRBD1,TRBV29-1,CSVEDRERYGYTF,TGCAGCGTTGAGGACAGGGAGAGGTATGGCTACACCTTC
-,TRBJ1-4,TRBD1,TRBV19,CASSIADSGQLEKLFF,TGTGCCAGTAGTATAGCGGATTCGGGACAGTTAGAAAAACTGTTTTTT
-,TRBJ1-1,-,TRBV29-1,CSVGGVNTEAFF,TGCAGCGTAGGTGGGGTGAACACTGAAGCTTTCTTT
-,TRBJ2-7,TRBD2,TRBV7-2,CASSLVWGLNYEQYF,TGTGCCAGCAGCTTAGTATGGGGACTAAATTACGAGCAGTACTTC